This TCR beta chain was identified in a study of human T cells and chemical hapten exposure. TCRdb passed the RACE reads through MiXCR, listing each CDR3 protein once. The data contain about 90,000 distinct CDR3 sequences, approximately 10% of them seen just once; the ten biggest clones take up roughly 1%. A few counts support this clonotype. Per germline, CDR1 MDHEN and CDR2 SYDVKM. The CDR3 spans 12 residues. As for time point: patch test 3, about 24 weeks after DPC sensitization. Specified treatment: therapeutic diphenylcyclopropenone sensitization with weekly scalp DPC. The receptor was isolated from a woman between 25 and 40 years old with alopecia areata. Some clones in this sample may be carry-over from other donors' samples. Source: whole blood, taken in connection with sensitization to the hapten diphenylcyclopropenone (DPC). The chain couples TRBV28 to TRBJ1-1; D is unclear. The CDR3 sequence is CGSGEFSTEAFF. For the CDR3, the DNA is TGTGGGAGCGGGGAGTTTTCGACTGAAGCTTTCTTT.